These 27 T cell receptor beta chains were all obtained from the same sample, sequenced in a study of shared clonotypes between healthy human individuals. Some clones are missing from TCRdb's copy, which holds only in-frame ones; the method was immunoSEQ multiplex PCR. Counted here are millions of clones, about 95% occurring once; the ten biggest clones make up 0.13%. The source material was naive CD4+ T cells sorted from blood. Regarding subset: CD45RA+ positively selected. The receptors come from a man aged 18 to 30 in good health.

The chain carries TRBV2 and TRBJ1-1; 7 nucleotides agree with TRBD1. Trimming cost V 6 bases and J 3 bases; bases outside gene matches: 4. The length of the CDR3 is 13 residues. Germline-derived CDR1 and CDR2 are SNHLY and FYNNEI. As DNA, the CDR3 is TGTGCCAGCAGCTACAGGGGTGACACTGAAGCTTTCTTT. Translated: CASSYRGDTEAFF. Full variable domain (missing parts from reference TRBV2 and TRBJ1-1): EPEVTQTPSHQVTQMGQEVILRCVPISNHLYFYWYRQILGQKVEFLVSFYNNEISEKSEIFDDQFSVERPDGSNFTLKIRSTKLEDSAMYFCASSYRGDTEAFFGQGTRLTVV.

The chain is built from TRBV15 and TRBJ2-7; 9 nucleotides align to TRBD2. This CDR3 is built from 17 residues. The V gene's germline CDR1 is LNHNV and CDR2 YYDKDF (reference sequence). V trimming: 3 bases; J trimming: 5 bases; junction bases outside the gene matches: 14. CDR3 sequence reads: CATSRTLAGVGVDEQYF. The CDR3 DNA reads as TGTGCCACCAGCAGGACATTAGCGGGAGTAGGTGTCGACGAGCAGTACTTC.

The chain employs TRBV5-1 and TRBJ2-7; no clear D gene. Germline V lookup: CDR1 SGHRS, CDR2 YFSETQ. Deletions cut 8 bases from V and 3 bases from J, with 21 bases between. CDR3 size: 15 residues. Here the CDR3 reads CARNIILGQDYEQYF. The CDR3 DNA follows: TGCGCCAGGAATATTATCCTCGGGCAGGACTACGAGCAGTACTTC.

In this sample, this clone turned up a few times. The chain has TRBV19 and TRBJ1-2, with D maybe TRBD1 (6 bases). V lost 5 bases, J lost 4 bases, and 11 bases lay in between. The V gene's germline CDR1 is LNHDA and CDR2 SQIVND (reference sequence). This CDR3 region has 13 residues. The CDR3 loop is CASSPQGVYGYTF. In DNA form, the CDR3 reads TGTGCCAGTAGTCCACAGGGAGTCTATGGCTACACCTTC.

Points on this clone: The CDR3 does not end in the conserved phenylalanine or tryptophan, so this is likely a read error. The J gene is TRBJ2-4, the V gene TRBV5-4, with 12 bases fitting TRBD2. V gave up 4 bases and J gave up 2 bases; unmatched junction bases: 4. Germline values: CDR1 SGHNT, CDR2 YYREEE (reference sequence). This CDR3 contains 16 residues. Here the CDR3 DNA reads TGTGCCAGCAGCCCCGGACTAGCGGGAACCAAAAACATTCAGTACCTC. Encoded protein: CASSPGLAGTKNIQYL.

The DNA for the CDR3 is TGCGCCAGCAGCCGACAGGAGCCTTCCTGGGAGACCCAGTACTTC. It specifies CASSRQEPSWETQYF. V usage is TRBV5-1 and J usage is TRBJ2-5, with D maybe TRBD1 (6 bases). The germline CDR1 and CDR2 sequences are SGHRS and YFSETQ. Trimming shortened V by 4 bases and J by 5 bases, and 18 bases separated the two germline ends. This CDR3 contains 15 residues.

The V gene is TRBV4-2, the J gene TRBJ1-6; no definite D call. Trimming stripped 0 bases from V and 0 bases from J, with 9 bases between. The germline V gene has CDR1 LGHNA and CDR2 YNFKEQ. The CDR3 runs to 17 residues. DNA of the CDR3: TGTGCCAGCAGCCAAGAACCCACAAGCTCCTATAATTCACCCCTCCACTTT. Translating gives CASSQEPTSSYNSPLHF.

Concerning this clone: The same CDR3 arises from other DNA sequences in this sample as well. The CDR3 DNA reads as TGCGCCAGCAGTGAAAATACCGGGGAGCTGTTTTTT. Translated: CASSENTGELFF. This sequence joins TRBV10-1 and TRBJ2-2, with D uncertain. This CDR3 comprises 12 residues. Germline V gene sequence: CDR1 WNHNN, CDR2 SYGVQD (reference sequence). The V end lost 3 bases, the J end lost 5 bases, and 4 bases lay between the germline ends.

V usage is TRBV25-1 and J usage is TRBJ2-5; D unclear. Germline CDR1 MGHDK, CDR2 SYGVNS. There are 14 residues in the CDR3. V lost 2 bases and J lost 5, with 12 bases in between. The CDR3 DNA follows: TGTGCCAGCAGTGAACAGGAATCCGGGGAGACCCAGTACTTC. Its protein product is CASSEQESGETQYF.

This chain uses TRBV4-3 with TRBJ2-7; D may correspond to TRBD1 or TRBD2 (6 bases each). Germline V gene sequence: CDR1 LGHNA, CDR2 YSLEER. The CDR3 covers 18 residues. Trimming stripped 1 base from V and 0 bases from J, with 19 bases between. CDR3 DNA: TGCGCCAGCAGCCAAGCTACCGGGGGCGCCTTGGGCTCCTACGAGCAGTACTTC. Protein product: CASSQATGGALGSYEQYF.

In this sample, this clone turned up once. This rearrangement joins TRBV19 to TRBJ2-7; 11 bases agree with TRBD2. The ends lost 2 bases at V and 6 bases at J; junction bases unmatched: 6. The CDR3 runs to 15 residues. The germline gives CDR1 LNHDA, CDR2 SQIVND (reference sequence). This chain's CDR3 is CASSITSGSFGEQYF. As DNA, the CDR3 is TGTGCCAGTAGTATAACTAGCGGGAGTTTCGGCGAGCAGTACTTC.

The chain couples TRBV6-1 to TRBJ2-7, with D perhaps TRBD1 (6 bases). CDR3 size: 14 residues. Trimming took off 2 bases at V and 3 bases at J, with 11 bases between the two ends. Germline CDR1 and CDR2: MNHNS and SASEGT. CDR3 residues: CASSETPGVYEQYF. The DNA of the CDR3 is TGTGCCAGCAGTGAAACTCCAGGGGTCTACGAGCAGTACTTC.

The V gene is TRBV29-1, the J gene TRBJ2-7, with TRBD2 as a possible D gene (6 bases). Germline lookup yields CDR1 SQVTM and CDR2 ANQGSEA. V was shortened by 4 bases and J by 6 bases, with 19 bases between the two germline ends. The CDR3 covers 14 residues. The CDR3 DNA follows: TGCAGCGTTGTGGGCCTGACGTGGGGACTCGAGCAGTACTTC. It encodes CSVVGLTWGLEQYF.

This sequence joins TRBV15 and TRBJ2-7; 8 nucleotides match TRBD2. This CDR3 comprises 16 residues. Losses at the gene ends were 4 bases for V and 7 bases for J; bases not matched to a gene: 15. Germline loops: CDR1 LNHNV, CDR2 YYDKDF (reference sequence). Written as DNA, the CDR3 is TGTGCCACCAGCAACCTACTCTATGGCGGGGGGCATGAGCAGTACTTC. Amino acids: CATSNLLYGGGHEQYF. Full variable domain (outside the CDR3, taken from reference TRBV15 and TRBJ2-7): DAMVIQNPRYQVTQFGKPVTLSCSQTLNHNVMYWYQQKSSQAPKLLFHYYDKDFNNEADTPDNFQSRRPNTSFCFLDIRSPGLGDTAMYLCATSNLLYGGGHEQYFGPGTRLTVT.

V usage is TRBV4-3 and J usage is TRBJ1-6, with 7 bases matching TRBD1. Per germline, CDR1 LGHNA and CDR2 YSLEER. V dropped 4 bases and J dropped 5; count of bases not matched to a gene: 11. The CDR3 is 17 amino acids. The chain's CDR3 is CASSRTPGTDDNSPLHF. For the CDR3, the DNA is TGCGCCAGCAGCCGTACACCCGGGACAGATGATAATTCACCCCTCCACTTT.

The genes are TRBV5-1 and TRBJ2-1; D remains unclear. The V gene's germline CDR1 is SGHRS and CDR2 YFSETQ. The V end was cut by 4 bases, the J end by 7 bases, with 15 bases between. The CDR3 extends over 14 amino acids. The CDR3 protein is CASSPSLYSNEQFF. CDR3 bases: TGCGCCAGCAGCCCCTCCTTGTACAGTAATGAGCAGTTCTTC.

V and J are TRBV19 and TRBJ2-5; weak D call: TRBD1 (6 bases). The CDR3 has 14 amino acids. Germline CDR1 is LNHDA and CDR2 is SQIVND (reference sequence). Trimming left V 6 bases short and J 1 base short, with 12 bases between. The CDR3 DNA sequence: TGTGCCAGTAGGCACGGACAGTTCCAAGAGACCCAGTACTTC. This gives the protein CASRHGQFQETQYF.

This clone was seen a single time. This chain links TRBV5-1 with TRBJ2-5; D call uncertain. The germline V and J ends were trimmed by 0 bases and 3 bases, with 6 bases remaining between them. This CDR3 is 13 amino acids long. Germline-derived CDR1 and CDR2 are SGHRS and YFSETQ. CDR3 amino acids: CASSLDAEETQYF. Written as DNA, the CDR3 is TGCGCCAGCAGCTTGGATGCTGAAGAGACCCAGTACTTC.

The gene calls are TRBV5-1 and TRBJ2-3, with 7 bases identical to TRBD1. The CDR3 totals 12 residues. After removal of 3 bases from V and 5 bases from J, the junction contained 0 bases not matched to a gene. The germline gives CDR1 SGHRS, CDR2 YFSETQ. The CDR3 protein is CASSYRGDTQYF. The CDR3 region has the DNA TGCGCCAGCAGCTACAGGGGAGATACGCAGTATTTT.

This rearrangement joins TRBV2 to TRBJ1-5; 7 bases fit TRBD1. This CDR3 has 15 amino acids. The germline V gene encodes CDR1 SNHLY and CDR2 FYNNEI. V lost 2 bases, J lost 3 bases, and 4 bases stayed unmatched. Here the CDR3 reads CASSEQGVPNQPQHF. The CDR3 bases are TGTGCCAGCAGTGAACAGGGGGTCCCCAATCAGCCCCAGCATTTT.

The rearrangement uses TRBV10-3 and TRBJ1-1; weak D call: TRBD1 (6 bases). V shed 10 bases and J shed 1 base, with 19 bases lying between them. This CDR3 spans 15 amino acids. The germline gives CDR1 ENHRY, CDR2 SYGVKD. The CDR3 nucleotides read TGTGCCACAGGAGCCAACAGGGAGGGGAACACTGAAGCTTTCTTT. Its protein is CATGANREGNTEAFF.

Remarks on this clone: Other DNA sequences from this sample encode an identical CDR3 as well. The rearrangement links TRBV7-9 to TRBJ2-1; the match to TRBD2 covers 7 bases. This CDR3 is built from 14 residues. CDR1 and CDR2 (germline): SEHNR, FQNEAQ (reference sequence). J lost 4 bases, V lost 2 bases, and 2 bases had no gene match. The chain's CDR3 is CASSLSGAYNEQFF. CDR3 nucleotides: TGTGCCAGCAGCTTAAGCGGGGCGTACAATGAGCAGTTCTTC.

This chain connects TRBV10-3 to TRBJ2-4, with 10 positions matching TRBD2. Germline CDR1 ENHRY, CDR2 SYGVKD. CDR3 length: 22 residues. J gave up 0 bases and V 0 bases, and 17 bases lay outside the gene matches. In nucleotides, the CDR3 is TGTGCCATCAGTGAGTCGGACAGCGGGAGGGCTTCTTCAACTCTAGCCAAAAACATTCAGTACTTC. As protein: CAISESDSGRASSTLAKNIQYF.

The V gene is TRBV9, the J gene TRBJ2-7; TRBD2 might be the D (5 bases). CDR1 SGDLS and CDR2 YYNGEE come from the germline V gene. Trimming left V 10 bases short and J 0 bases short, with 20 bases between. This CDR3 has 15 residues. The CDR3 coding sequence is TGTGCCGACGTTCGGGAACCACGAAGCTCCTACGAGCAGTACTTC. Protein product: CADVREPRSSYEQYF.

This clone was observed a single time. This rearrangement joins TRBV5-1 to TRBJ1-2; D is uncertain. V lost 0 bases, J lost 6 bases, and 15 bases lay in between. The CDR3 runs 15 residues. Germline loops: CDR1 SGHRS, CDR2 YFSETQ. As DNA, the CDR3 is TGCGCCAGCAGCTTGGCTACCGCCTTTGAGAATGGCTACACCTTC. Encoded protein: CASSLATAFENGYTF.

Here the CDR3 reads CASSLGQILNSPLHF. The CDR3 DNA reads TGTGCCAGCAGCTTAGGGCAGATCTTGAATTCACCCCTCCACTTT. The chain employs TRBV5-6 and TRBJ1-6; D ambiguous. V lost 2 bases, J lost 7 bases, and 13 bases lay in between. Germline V lookup: CDR1 SGHDT, CDR2 YYEEEE. The CDR3 spans 15 residues. Based on the CDR3 plus reference TRBV5-6 and TRBJ1-6, the full variable domain is DAGVTQSPTHLIKTRGQQVTLRCSPKSGHDTVSWYQQALGQGPQFIFQYYEEEERQRGNFPDRFSGHQFPNYSSELNVNALLLGDSALYLCASSLGQILNSPLHFGNGTRLTVT.

V is TRBV7-2 and J is TRBJ2-7; TRBD2 aligns across 8 bases. The V and J ends lost 3 bases and 9 bases, in that order; junction bases with no gene match: 7. Germline CDR1 and CDR2: SGHTA and FQGNSA. CDR3 size: 13 residues. The CDR3 protein is CASSLGLDRGQYF. As DNA, the CDR3 is TGTGCCAGCAGCTTGGGACTAGACCGGGGGCAGTACTTC.